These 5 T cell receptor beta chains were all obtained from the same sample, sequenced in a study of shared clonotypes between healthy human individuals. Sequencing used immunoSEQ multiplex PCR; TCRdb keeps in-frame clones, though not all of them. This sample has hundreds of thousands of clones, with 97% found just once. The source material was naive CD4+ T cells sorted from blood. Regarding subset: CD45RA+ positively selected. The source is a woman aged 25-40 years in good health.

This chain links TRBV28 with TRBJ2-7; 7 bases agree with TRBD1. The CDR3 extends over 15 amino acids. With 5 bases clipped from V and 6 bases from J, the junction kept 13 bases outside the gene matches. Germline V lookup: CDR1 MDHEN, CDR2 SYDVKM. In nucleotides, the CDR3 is TGTGCCAGCAGTCGCACCGGGACAGCTCCGTCCGAGCAGTACTTC. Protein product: CASSRTGTAPSEQYF.

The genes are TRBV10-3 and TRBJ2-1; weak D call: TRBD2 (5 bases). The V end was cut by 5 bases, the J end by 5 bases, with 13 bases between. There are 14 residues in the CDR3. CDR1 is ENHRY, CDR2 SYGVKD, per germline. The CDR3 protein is CAISSGDPNNEQFF. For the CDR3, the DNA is TGTGCCATCAGTAGCGGAGACCCTAACAATGAGCAGTTCTTC.

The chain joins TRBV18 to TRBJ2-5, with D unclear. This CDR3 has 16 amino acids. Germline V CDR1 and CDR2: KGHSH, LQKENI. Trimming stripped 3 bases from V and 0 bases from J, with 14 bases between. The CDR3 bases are TGTGCCAGCTCACCTACGGTGGCCAAGTACCAAGAGACCCAGTACTTC. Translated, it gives CASSPTVAKYQETQYF.

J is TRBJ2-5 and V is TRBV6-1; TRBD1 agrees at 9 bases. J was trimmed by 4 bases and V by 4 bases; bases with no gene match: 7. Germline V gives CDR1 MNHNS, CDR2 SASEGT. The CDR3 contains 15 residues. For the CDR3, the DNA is TGTGCCAGCAGTGCAGAGACAGGGGGGCGAGAGACCCAGTACTTC. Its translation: CASSAETGGRETQYF.

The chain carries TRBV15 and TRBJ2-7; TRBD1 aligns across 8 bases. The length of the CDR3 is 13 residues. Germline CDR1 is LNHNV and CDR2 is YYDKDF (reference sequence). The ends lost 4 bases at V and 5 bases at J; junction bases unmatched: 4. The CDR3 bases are TGTGCCACCAGCACCGACAGGGGCAACGAGCAGTACTTC. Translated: CATSTDRGNEQYF. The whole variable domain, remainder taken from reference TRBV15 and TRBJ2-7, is DAMVIQNPRYQVTQFGKPVTLSCSQTLNHNVMYWYQQKSSQAPKLLFHYYDKDFNNEADTPDNFQSRRPNTSFCFLDIRSPGLGDTAMYLCATSTDRGNEQYFGPGTRLTVT.